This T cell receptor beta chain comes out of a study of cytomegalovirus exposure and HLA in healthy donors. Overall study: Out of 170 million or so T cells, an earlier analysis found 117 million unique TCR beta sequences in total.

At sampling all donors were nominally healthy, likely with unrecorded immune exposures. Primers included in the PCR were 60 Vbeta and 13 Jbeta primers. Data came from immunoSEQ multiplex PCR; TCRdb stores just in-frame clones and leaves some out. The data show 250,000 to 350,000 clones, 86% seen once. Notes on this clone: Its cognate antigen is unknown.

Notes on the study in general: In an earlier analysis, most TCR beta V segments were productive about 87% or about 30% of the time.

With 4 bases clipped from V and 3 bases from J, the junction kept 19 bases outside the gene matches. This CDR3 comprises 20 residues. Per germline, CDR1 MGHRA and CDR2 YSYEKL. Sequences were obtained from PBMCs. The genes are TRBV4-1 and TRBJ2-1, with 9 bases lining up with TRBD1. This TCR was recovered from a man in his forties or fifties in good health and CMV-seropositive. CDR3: CASSPHPGTGLLEYYNEQFF. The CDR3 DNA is TGCGCCAGCAGCCCCCACCCAGGGACAGGGCTACTCGAGTACTACAATGAGCAGTTCTTC.